This entry lists 30 T cell receptor beta chains sequenced from one sample in a study of T cells in Graves' hyperthyroidism and ophthalmopathy. Amplified regions were TCR beta CDR3 sequences from RNA transcripts. The HTBI primer set was used in a first-round RT-PCR of the TCR CDR3. TCRdb re-called the multiplex PCR reads through MiXCR, storing one row per CDR3 protein. The sample includes roughly 600,000 distinct CDR3 sequences, around 13% seen only once; the top ten take 9.5% to 15%. The sequencing input was blood. The source is a woman aged 50 to 60 with Graves' ophthalmopathy.

This clonotype showed up many times. The chain combines TRBV6-2 or TRBV6-3 with TRBJ2-7; 12 bases agree with TRBD2. V dropped 4 bases and J dropped 3; count of bases not matched to a gene: 7. CDR3 length equals 16 residues. Per germline, CDR1 MNHEY and CDR2 SVGEGT. This CDR3 is CASSLTGTSGFYEQYF. CDR3 DNA sequence: TGTGCCAGCAGTTTAACCGGGACTAGCGGGTTCTACGAGCAGTACTTC.

This clonotype was recorded at least ten times. The V call is TRBV20-1, the J call TRBJ1-1; perhaps TRBD1 as D (5 bases). The length of the CDR3 is 13 residues. The V and J ends lost 5 bases and 0 bases respectively, with 10 bases between them. Germline V gives CDR1 DFQATT, CDR2 SNEGSKA (reference sequence). The CDR3 region has the DNA TGCAGTGCTTATGAGGGGATGAACACTGAAGCTTTCTTT. Amino acids: CSAYEGMNTEAFF.

This clonotype turned up a few times. A read error may account for a junction end that differs from germline. The chain combines TRBV7-2 with TRBJ2-4; D uncertain. This CDR3 has 14 residues. Germline V gene lookup returns CDR1 SGHTA and CDR2 FQGNSA. The CDR3 bases are TGTGCCAGCACCTTAGACGGAAGCAAAAACATTCAGTACTTC. Translation gives CASTLDGSKNIQYF. Supplemented by reference TRBV7-2 and TRBJ2-4, the full variable domain reads GAGVSQSPSNKVTEKGKDVELRCDPISGHTALYWYRQSLGQGLEFLIYFQGNSAPDKSGLPSDRFSAERTGGSVSTLTIQRTQQEDSAVYLCASTLDGSKNIQYFGAGTRLSVL.

A word on this clonotype: Because the CDR3 is missing its conserved closing phenylalanine or tryptophan, this is likely a read error. The gene calls are TRBV27 and TRBJ2-7; D is possibly TRBD1 (6 bases). The CDR3 consists of 14 residues. CDR1 and CDR2 from the germline V gene are MNHEY and SMNVEV (reference sequence). V lost 6 bases and J lost 5, with 17 bases in between. The CDR3: CASSPRGPAHEQYS. The CDR3 DNA follows: TGTGCCAGCAGCCCCAGGGGACCGGCCCACGAGCAGTACTCC.

This clonotype was seen repeatedly, ten times or more. The chain uses TRBV7-9 and TRBJ2-5; 7 nucleotides agree with TRBD1. The germline CDR1 and CDR2 sequences are SEHNR and FQNEAQ (reference sequence). The CDR3 runs 13 residues. V dropped 3 bases and J dropped 12; count of bases not matched to a gene: 10. CDR3 DNA: TGTGCCAGCAGCTTCGGGACAGAAGGGGTCAAGTACTTC. This encodes CASSFGTEGVKYF.

This clonotype was found a few times. This chain joins TRBV5-1 and TRBJ2-1; no clear D. Germline-derived CDR1 and CDR2 are SGHRS and YFSETQ. This CDR3 region has 15 residues. The V and J ends lost 0 bases and 5 bases respectively, with 12 bases between them. CDR3 nucleotides: TGCGCCAGCAGCTTGGCAACTACACCCGACAATGAGCAGTTCTTC. This codes for CASSLATTPDNEQFF.

This clonotype was seen only a few times. V gene TRBV10-3 combines with J gene TRBJ2-2; no reliable D call. The CDR3 is 12 amino acids. CDR1 and CDR2 (germline): ENHRY, SYGVKD. V shed 6 bases and J shed 4 bases, with 6 bases lying between them. In DNA form, the CDR3 reads TGTGCCATCAGCACGTTCACCGGGGAGCTGTTTTTT. Protein product: CAISTFTGELFF.

The rearrangement joins TRBV28 to TRBJ2-3; TRBD2 aligns across 9 bases. V shed 5 bases, J shed 4 bases, and the junction held 7 bases outside the gene matches. This CDR3 contains 15 residues. CDR1 is MDHEN and CDR2 is SYDVKM in the germline V gene. The CDR3 DNA is TGTGCCAGCAGTCTACTTAGCGGGAGTGCAGATACGCAGTATTTT. Translated: CASSLLSGSADTQYF.

The chain links TRBV24-1 to TRBJ2-1; no firm D call. V lost 1 base to trimming and J lost 6 bases, with 6 bases between them. Germline V gives CDR1 KGHDR, CDR2 SFDVKD. The CDR3 runs to 13 residues. The CDR3 is CATSDFSVNEQFF. CDR3 nucleotides: TGTGCCACCAGTGATTTTTCCGTCAATGAGCAGTTCTTC.

Concerning this clonotype: A junction boundary mismatches the germline segment, possibly from a read error. The chain uses TRBV6-5 and TRBJ2-2; D is uncertain. The CDR3 has 15 residues. Germline-derived CDR1 and CDR2 are MNHEY and SVGAGI. DNA for the CDR3: TGTGCCACCAGTTACTCGAGTTTCAACACCGGGGAGCTGTTTTTT. Translated, it gives CATSYSSFNTGELFF.

To note about this clonotype: This may stem from a read error, because a much larger clone lies one nucleotide away. Here the CDR3 DNA reads TGTGCCACCAGTGATACGGGACTAGCGGGAGGGCAGTTCTTC. This sequence encodes CATSDTGLAGGQFF. J is TRBJ2-1 and V is TRBV24-1; 15 positions match TRBD2. This CDR3 comprises 14 residues. CDR1 is KGHDR and CDR2 is SFDVKD in the germline V gene. V gave up 3 bases and J gave up 12 bases; unmatched junction bases: 2.

This chain links TRBV20-1 with TRBJ2-7; 9 positions match TRBD2. The CDR3 covers 15 residues. CDR1 and CDR2 (germline): DFQATT, SNEGSKA (reference sequence). V shed 0 bases, J shed 3 bases, and the junction held 6 bases outside the gene matches. CDR3 DNA sequence: TGCAGTGCTAGAGAAGGTAGCGGGAGTTTCTACGAGCAGTACTTC. It codes for CSAREGSGSFYEQYF.

This clonotype has a count of ten or more. The V gene is TRBV27, the J gene TRBJ2-7, with 8 nucleotides matching TRBD2. Germline assignment: CDR1 MNHEY and CDR2 SMNVEV (reference sequence). With 5 bases clipped from V and 0 bases from J, the junction kept 12 bases outside the gene matches. CDR3 length: 17 amino acids. CDR3 DNA sequence: TGTGCCAGCAGTCCCACTAGCGGAAAGCCCATCTCCTACGAGCAGTACTTC. This codes for CASSPTSGKPISYEQYF.

The chain recombines TRBV15 with TRBJ1-2, with D possibly matching TRBD1 (6 bases). CDR3 size: 15 residues. From germline, CDR1 is LNHNV and CDR2 YYDKDF (reference sequence). Trimming left V 4 bases short and J 4 bases short, with 16 bases between. The DNA of the CDR3 is TGTGCCACCAGCAATGAGGGGGGTCGAGGCTATGGCTACACCTTC. Protein product: CATSNEGGRGYGYTF.

This clonotype was seen ten or more times. This rearrangement joins TRBV30 to TRBJ1-1; D is possibly TRBD1 (6 bases). Germline-derived CDR1 and CDR2 are GTSNPN and SVGIG (reference sequence). The CDR3 length is 16 residues. Deletions cut 3 bases from V and 1 base from J, with 18 bases between. The CDR3 sequence: CAWRPLLKGENTEAFF. The DNA of the CDR3 is TGTGCCTGGAGGCCTTTGCTCAAGGGGGAGAACACTGAAGCTTTCTTT.

This clonotype was found many times. This sequence joins TRBV28 and TRBJ2-2, with 8 bases fitting TRBD2. The CDR3 runs to 16 residues. With 6 bases clipped from V and 5 bases from J, the junction kept 11 bases outside the gene matches. Germline V lookup: CDR1 MDHEN, CDR2 SYDVKM. CDR3 in DNA: TGTGCCAGCAGCCCCCCGGGACTAGAAGAAACCGGGGAGCTGTTTTTT. The encoded protein is CASSPPGLEETGELFF. The full variable domain, in which reference TRBV28 and TRBJ2-2 provide the parts outside the CDR3, is DVKVTQSSRYLVKRTGEKVFLECVQDMDHENMFWYRQDPGLGLRLIYFSYDVKMKEKGDIPEGYSVSREKKERFSLILESASTNQTSMYLCASSPPGLEETGELFFGEGSRLTVL.

This clonotype has at least ten counts. The chain joins TRBV6-5 to TRBJ2-7; 9 bases fit TRBD2. The trim removed 0 bases at V and 1 base at J, leaving 7 bases unmatched. The V gene's germline CDR1 is MNHEY and CDR2 SVGAGI. CDR3 length equals 17 residues. The DNA for the CDR3 is TGTGCCAGCAGTTACTCGGGTACTAGCGGGTCTTCCTACGAGCAGTACTTC. This sequence encodes CASSYSGTSGSSYEQYF.

This clonotype was recorded many times. This chain uses TRBV20-1 with TRBJ2-2; 13 bases align to TRBD2. J was trimmed by 7 bases and V by 5 bases; bases with no gene match: 1. This CDR3 has 13 amino acids. Germline CDR1 and CDR2: DFQATT and SNEGSKA (reference sequence). CDR3 coding DNA: TGCAGTGCTGGACTAGCGGGAGACGGGGAGCTGTTTTTT. Translated, it gives CSAGLAGDGELFF.

The sample holds many counts of this clonotype. V is TRBV27 and J is TRBJ2-5; D is uncertain. This CDR3 has 14 residues. Germline CDR1 is MNHEY and CDR2 is SMNVEV (reference sequence). Trimming removed 3 bases at V and 4 bases at J, with 12 bases between. The CDR3 DNA follows: TGTGCCAGCAGTTTTTCGAAGACACCAGAGACCCAGTACTTC. Protein: CASSFSKTPETQYF.

Notes on this clonotype: Germline and junction disagree at one end, which may indicate a read error. The chain combines TRBV27 with TRBJ1-1, with D unresolved. The CDR3 contains 14 residues. From germline, CDR1 is MNHEY and CDR2 SMNVEV (reference sequence). CDR3 bases: TGTGCCAGCAGTTGGGGAGGGATGAGCACTGAAGCTCTCTTT. Its protein is CASSWGGMSTEALF.

This clonotype turned up a few times. The chain carries TRBV9 and TRBJ2-2; a possible D gene is TRBD1 (5 bases). From germline, CDR1 is SGDLS and CDR2 YYNGEE. V lost 0 bases and J lost 5, with 14 bases in between. This CDR3 has 16 amino acids. The CDR3, as DNA: TGTGCCAGCAGCGTAGCGGTTGGGGCGGCGACCGGGGAGCTGTTTTTT. It encodes CASSVAVGAATGELFF.

The CDR3 here is CASSLGPTGTSGRAQYTQYF. The CDR3 DNA sequence: TGCGCCAGCAGCTTGGGGCCCACCGGGACTAGCGGGAGGGCCCAATATACGCAGTATTTT. V usage is TRBV5-1 and J usage is TRBJ2-3; 16 bases line up with TRBD2. V was clipped by 0 bases and J by 7 bases; unmatched bases: 14. Germline V gene lookup returns CDR1 SGHRS and CDR2 YFSETQ. This CDR3 region has 20 residues.

The chain couples TRBV6-2 or TRBV6-3 to TRBJ1-4; no firm D call. This CDR3 is 16 amino acids long. In germline, CDR1 is MNHEY, CDR2 SVGEGT. The V gene lost 0 bases and the J gene lost 0 bases, with 8 bases spanning the gap. The chain's CDR3 is CASSYSSRTTNEKLFF. CDR3 sequence (DNA): TGTGCCAGCAGTTACTCCTCGCGGACAACTAATGAAAAACTGTTTTTT.

The sample holds many counts of this clonotype. The CDR3 sequence is CASSFLGLADTTDTQYF. Written as DNA, the CDR3 is TGTGCCAGCAGTTTCCTCGGACTAGCGGACACCACAGATACGCAGTATTTT. V gene TRBV27 combines with J gene TRBJ2-3, with 10 bases lining up with TRBD2. J was trimmed by 2 bases and V by 3 bases; bases with no gene match: 8. CDR1 and CDR2 (germline): MNHEY, SMNVEV (reference sequence). The CDR3 extends over 17 amino acids.

The chain combines TRBV14 with TRBJ1-1; no clear D. The CDR3 length is 15 residues. The V gene lost 4 bases and the J gene lost 6 bases, with 18 bases spanning the gap. Germline-derived CDR1 and CDR2 are SGHDN and FVKESK. CDR3 DNA: TGTGCCAGCAGCCCCCTCGTGGGGTCGCGGTCTGAAGCTTTCTTT. Protein product: CASSPLVGSRSEAFF.

This clonotype was recorded a few times. This chain joins TRBV15 and TRBJ2-7, with 15 bases aligning to TRBD2. Germline loops: CDR1 LNHNV, CDR2 YYDKDF (reference sequence). The CDR3 extends over 16 amino acids. V dropped 5 bases and J dropped 2; count of bases not matched to a gene: 4. The CDR3, as DNA: TGTGCCACCAGCGCTGGACTAGCGGGAGGGCCCTACGAGCAGTACTTC. Translation: CATSAGLAGGPYEQYF.

The chain carries TRBV7-9 and TRBJ1-6; 7 positions match TRBD1. J lost 7 bases, V lost 3 bases, and 3 bases had no gene match. The CDR3 extends over 14 amino acids. Germline V gives CDR1 SEHNR, CDR2 FQNEAQ (reference sequence). CDR3 residues: CASSFGTANSPLHF. The DNA for the CDR3 is TGTGCCAGCAGCTTCGGGACAGCGAATTCACCCCTCCACTTT.

At least ten counts were recorded for this clonotype. The chain uses TRBV20-1 and TRBJ2-2; maybe TRBD2 (6 bases). Trimming removed 3 bases at V and 5 bases at J, with 10 bases between. The CDR3 consists of 13 residues. Germline CDR1 reads DFQATT; CDR2 reads SNEGSKA (reference sequence). The CDR3 DNA follows: TGCAGTGCTAGCGGGAGTGGAACCGGGGAGCTGTTTTTT. This encodes CSASGSGTGELFF.

This clonotype came up many times. The chain combines TRBV27 with TRBJ2-3; D is possibly TRBD2 (7 bases). This CDR3 contains 16 residues. The ends were cut back, 8 bases at V and 0 bases at J, with 18 bases in the middle. Germline assignment: CDR1 MNHEY and CDR2 SMNVEV (reference sequence). DNA of the CDR3: TGTGCCAGCCGCGAGCCCCGGGGGGCTAGCACAGATACGCAGTATTTT. Protein: CASREPRGASTDTQYF.

This clonotype showed up many times. V and J are TRBV30 and TRBJ2-7, with 7 bases fitting TRBD1. The CDR3 has 15 residues. V trimming: 1 base; J trimming: 5 bases; junction bases outside the gene matches: 11. Germline V gives CDR1 GTSNPN, CDR2 SVGIG (reference sequence). The CDR3 DNA reads as TGTGCCTGGAGTGCTCCGGGGACAGTCCTCGACGAGCAGTACTTC. Protein product: CAWSAPGTVLDEQYF.